These 10 T cell receptor beta chains originate from one sample sequenced in a study of cytomegalovirus exposure and HLA in healthy donors. Assay: immunoSEQ multiplex PCR; the TCRdb copy retains only in-frame clones and omits some. This table holds roughly 60,000 clones, approximately 95% found once. Sequencing input: PBMCs. The receptors here all came from a woman aged 18 to 35 in good health and CMV-seropositive.

The rearrangement uses TRBV7-6 and TRBJ2-3; D is possibly TRBD1 (7 bases). The CDR3 consists of 16 residues. The V end was cut by 2 bases, the J end by 5 bases, with 17 bases between. Germline lookup yields CDR1 SGHVS and CDR2 FNYEAQ. CDR3 loop: CASSLNQGGSGDTQYF. DNA of the CDR3: TGTGCCAGCAGCTTAAACCAGGGGGGAAGCGGAGATACGCAGTATTTT.

The genes are TRBV19 and TRBJ2-1; TRBD2 matches at 7 bases. The V gene's germline CDR1 is LNHDA and CDR2 SQIVND (reference sequence). V shed 6 bases, J shed 4 bases, and the junction held 9 bases outside the gene matches. The CDR3 extends over 15 amino acids. The CDR3 loop reads CASSPSGAGYNEQFF. CDR3 DNA sequence: TGTGCCAGTAGCCCCAGTGGAGCGGGATACAATGAGCAGTTCTTC.

The chain is built from TRBV28 and TRBJ1-1; TRBD1 might be the D (6 bases). The V and J ends lost 2 bases and 1 base respectively, with 11 bases between them. CDR1 MDHEN and CDR2 SYDVKM come from the germline V gene. There are 15 residues in the CDR3. The chain's CDR3 is CASSLPGVKNTEAFF. The CDR3 DNA follows: TGTGCCAGCAGTTTACCAGGGGTGAAGAACACTGAAGCTTTCTTT. Full variable domain (outside the CDR3, taken from reference TRBV28 and TRBJ1-1): DVKVTQSSRYLVKRTGEKVFLECVQDMDHENMFWYRQDPGLGLRLIYFSYDVKMKEKGDIPEGYSVSREKKERFSLILESASTNQTSMYLCASSLPGVKNTEAFFGQGTRLTVV.

The J gene is TRBJ2-5, the V gene TRBV7-9, with D maybe TRBD2 (6 bases). Looked up from germline, CDR1 is SEHNR and CDR2 is FQNEAQ (reference sequence). Trimming cost V 1 base and J 0 bases, with 12 bases left between them. This CDR3 region has 16 residues. The DNA of the CDR3 is TGTGCCAGCAGCTTAGGGGCTAGCGTCAACCAAGAGACCCAGTACTTC. As protein: CASSLGASVNQETQYF.

The chain has TRBV19 and TRBJ2-7; TRBD1 matches 10 bases. V shed 4 bases, J shed 6 bases, and the junction held 12 bases outside the gene matches. Germline CDR1 is LNHDA and CDR2 is SQIVND (reference sequence). The CDR3 is made up of 16 amino acids. The CDR3 nucleotides are TGTGCCAGTAGTACGAGTCCGGGACAGGGGTTTGGCGAGCAGTACTTC. This codes for CASSTSPGQGFGEQYF.

This sequence joins TRBV7-2 and TRBJ2-5; no definite D call. The CDR3 is made up of 13 amino acids. Trimming took off 8 bases at V and 8 bases at J, with 18 bases between the two ends. Germline CDR1 is SGHTA and CDR2 is FQGNSA. The DNA for the CDR3 is TGTGCCAGCCTGCCTTTACTGGCGGAAACCCAGTACTTC. Its protein product is CASLPLLAETQYF.

This clone appeared once. The V call is TRBV18, the J call TRBJ2-5, with D unclear. The V end lost 6 bases, the J end lost 0 bases, and 8 bases lay between the germline ends. Germline CDR1 and CDR2: KGHSH and LQKENI. The CDR3 sequence is 13 residues long. CDR3 sequence reads: CASSPENQETQYF. The CDR3 DNA reads TGTGCCAGCTCGCCCGAGAACCAAGAGACCCAGTACTTC.

The rearrangement links TRBV5-1 to TRBJ1-1, with a weak D call TRBD1 (5 bases). V was pared by 7 bases and J by 8 bases, with 18 bases between. Per germline, CDR1 SGHRS and CDR2 YFSETQ. The length of the CDR3 is 13 residues. The CDR3 DNA reads as TGCGCCAGCCAACAGTTAGGAGGGGTAGAAGCTTTCTTT. Amino acids: CASQQLGGVEAFF.

The genes are TRBV9 and TRBJ2-7; the match to TRBD2 covers 11 bases. The V segment lost 0 bases and the J segment 1 base; nucleotides outside the gene matches: 3. The CDR3 contains 16 residues. Germline V gene sequence: CDR1 SGDLS, CDR2 YYNGEE. The CDR3: CASSVGGLAVSYEQYF. The CDR3 nucleotides are TGTGCCAGCAGCGTAGGGGGACTAGCGGTTTCCTACGAGCAGTACTTC.

This clone has only one observation. The junction departs from germline at one end; a sequencing error may be responsible. This chain connects TRBV27 to TRBJ1-2; 7 positions match TRBD1. The CDR3 sequence is 15 residues long. Germline V CDR1 and CDR2: MNHEY, SMNVEV (reference sequence). The CDR3 here is CASSLSLAGGYGYTF. Written as DNA, the CDR3 is TGTGCCAGCAGTCTATCCCTGGCAGGGGGCTATGGCTACACCTTC.